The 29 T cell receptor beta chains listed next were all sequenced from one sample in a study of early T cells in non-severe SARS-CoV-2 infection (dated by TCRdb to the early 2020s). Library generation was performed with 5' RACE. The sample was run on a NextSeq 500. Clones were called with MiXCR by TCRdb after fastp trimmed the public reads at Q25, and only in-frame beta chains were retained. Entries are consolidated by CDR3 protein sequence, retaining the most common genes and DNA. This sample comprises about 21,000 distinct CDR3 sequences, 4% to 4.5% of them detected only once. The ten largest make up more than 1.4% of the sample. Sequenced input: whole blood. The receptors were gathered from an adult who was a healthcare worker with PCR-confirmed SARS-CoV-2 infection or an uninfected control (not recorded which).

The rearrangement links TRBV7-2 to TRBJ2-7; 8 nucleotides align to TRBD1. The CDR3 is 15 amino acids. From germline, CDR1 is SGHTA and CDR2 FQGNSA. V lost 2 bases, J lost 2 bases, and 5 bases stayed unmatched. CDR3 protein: CASSLWTGSTYEQYF. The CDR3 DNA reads TGTGCCAGCAGCTTATGGACAGGGTCAACCTACGAGCAGTACTTC.

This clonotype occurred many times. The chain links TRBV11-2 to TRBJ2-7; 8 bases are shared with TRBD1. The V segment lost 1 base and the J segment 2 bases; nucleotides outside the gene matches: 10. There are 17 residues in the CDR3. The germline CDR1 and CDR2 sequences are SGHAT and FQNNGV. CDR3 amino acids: CASSLVPPGQDTYEQYF. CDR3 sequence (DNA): TGTGCCAGCAGCTTAGTGCCACCGGGACAGGACACCTACGAGCAGTACTTC.

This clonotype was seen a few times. CDR3 in DNA: TGTGCCAGCAGCTCGGGGACTAGCGGGGGAATCACAGATACGCAGTATTTT. Translated: CASSSGTSGGITDTQYF. The J gene is TRBJ2-3, the V gene TRBV7-9; 14 nucleotides agree with TRBD2. The V gene end was trimmed by 4 bases and the J gene end by 2 bases; junction bases not matched to a gene: 5. The CDR3 has 17 amino acids. CDR1 is SEHNR and CDR2 is FQNEAQ in the germline V gene (reference sequence).

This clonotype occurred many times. This CDR3 reads CASSHGAGYTF. The CDR3 DNA reads TGTGCCAGCTCCCACGGTGCGGGCTACACCTTC. The genes are TRBV18 and TRBJ1-2; no clear D. The CDR3 runs 11 residues. Germline V gene data show CDR1 as KGHSH and CDR2 as LQKENI. V gave up 6 bases and J gave up 8 bases, with 10 bases separating them.

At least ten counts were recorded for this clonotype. The CDR3 bases are TGTGCCAGCAGCTTAGACGGGCCCGGAGCTTTCTTT. It is translated as CASSLDGPGAFF. The gene calls are TRBV11-2 and TRBJ1-1, with D hard to call. Germline CDR1 is SGHAT and CDR2 is FQNNGV. V lost 0 bases to trimming and J lost 10 bases, with 9 bases between them. The CDR3 extends over 12 amino acids.

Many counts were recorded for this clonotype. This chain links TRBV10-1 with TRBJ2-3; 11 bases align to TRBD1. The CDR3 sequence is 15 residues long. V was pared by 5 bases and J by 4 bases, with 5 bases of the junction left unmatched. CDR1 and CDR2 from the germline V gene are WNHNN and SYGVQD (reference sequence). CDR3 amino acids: CASSKPGQGADTQYF. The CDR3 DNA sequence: TGCGCCAGCAGTAAACCGGGACAGGGGGCAGATACGCAGTATTTT.

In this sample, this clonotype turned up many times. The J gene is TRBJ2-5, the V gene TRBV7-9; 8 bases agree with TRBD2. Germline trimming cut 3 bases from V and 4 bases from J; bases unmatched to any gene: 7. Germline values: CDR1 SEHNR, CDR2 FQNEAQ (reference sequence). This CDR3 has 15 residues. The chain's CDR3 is CASSFPGLGRETQYF. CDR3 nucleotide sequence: TGTGCCAGCAGCTTTCCGGGACTAGGCCGAGAGACCCAGTACTTC.

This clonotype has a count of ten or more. Here the CDR3 DNA reads TGTGCCAGCACCCTCACAGGGGACAGCCAGCCCCAGCATTTT. Protein: CASTLTGDSQPQHF. V usage is TRBV12-3 or TRBV12-4 and J usage is TRBJ1-5, with 7 bases lining up with TRBD1. V dropped 7 bases and J dropped 7; count of bases not matched to a gene: 10. The CDR3 length is 14 residues.

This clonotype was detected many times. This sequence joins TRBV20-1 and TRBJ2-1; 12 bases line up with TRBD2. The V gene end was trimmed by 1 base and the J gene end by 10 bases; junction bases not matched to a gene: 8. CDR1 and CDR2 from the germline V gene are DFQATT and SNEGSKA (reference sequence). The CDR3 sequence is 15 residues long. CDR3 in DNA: TGCAGTGCTAGAGCTGGGACTAGCGGGCTATCGGAGCAGTTCTTC. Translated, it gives CSARAGTSGLSEQFF.

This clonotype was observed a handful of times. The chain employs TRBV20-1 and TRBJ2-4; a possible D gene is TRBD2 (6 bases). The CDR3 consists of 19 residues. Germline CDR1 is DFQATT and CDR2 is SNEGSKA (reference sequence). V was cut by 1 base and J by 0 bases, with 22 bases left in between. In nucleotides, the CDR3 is TGCAGTGCTAGAGCCGTCGGACTAAAGGATAGAATAGCCAAAAACATTCAGTACTTC. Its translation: CSARAVGLKDRIAKNIQYF.

For the CDR3, the DNA is TGTGCCAGCAGTGAGGGGACGGACTATGGCTACACCTTC. Residues: CASSEGTDYGYTF. The gene calls are TRBV2 and TRBJ1-2, with D possibly being TRBD1 (5 bases). CDR1 and CDR2 (germline): SNHLY, FYNNEI. V lost 3 bases and J 3 bases, leaving 8 bases between the germline ends. The CDR3 is 13 residues long.

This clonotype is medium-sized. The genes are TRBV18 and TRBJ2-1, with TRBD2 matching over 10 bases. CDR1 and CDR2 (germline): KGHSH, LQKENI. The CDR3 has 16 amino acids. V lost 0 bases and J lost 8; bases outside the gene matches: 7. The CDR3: CASSPPERGGFDEQFF. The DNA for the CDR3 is TGTGCCAGCTCACCACCGGAGCGGGGGGGCTTCGATGAGCAGTTCTTC.

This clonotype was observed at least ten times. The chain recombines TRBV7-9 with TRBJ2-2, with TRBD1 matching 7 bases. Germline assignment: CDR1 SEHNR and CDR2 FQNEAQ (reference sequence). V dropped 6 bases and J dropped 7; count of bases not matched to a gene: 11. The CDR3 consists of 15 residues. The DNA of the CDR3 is TGTGCCAGCAGGAGACCGGGACAGTCCGACGGGGAGCTGTTTTTT. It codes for CASRRPGQSDGELFF.

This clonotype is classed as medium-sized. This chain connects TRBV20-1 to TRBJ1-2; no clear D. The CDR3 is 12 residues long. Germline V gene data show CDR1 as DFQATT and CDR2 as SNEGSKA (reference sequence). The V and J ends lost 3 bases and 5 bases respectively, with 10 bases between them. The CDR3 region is CSASANTYGYTF. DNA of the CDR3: TGCAGTGCTAGTGCTAACACGTATGGCTACACCTTC.

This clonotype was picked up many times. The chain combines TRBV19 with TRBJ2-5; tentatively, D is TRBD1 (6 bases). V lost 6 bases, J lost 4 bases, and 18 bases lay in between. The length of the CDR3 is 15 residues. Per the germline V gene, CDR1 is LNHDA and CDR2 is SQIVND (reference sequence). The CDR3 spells CASRSFEQGSETQYF. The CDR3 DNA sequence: TGTGCCAGTAGGAGCTTTGAACAGGGATCAGAGACCCAGTACTTC.

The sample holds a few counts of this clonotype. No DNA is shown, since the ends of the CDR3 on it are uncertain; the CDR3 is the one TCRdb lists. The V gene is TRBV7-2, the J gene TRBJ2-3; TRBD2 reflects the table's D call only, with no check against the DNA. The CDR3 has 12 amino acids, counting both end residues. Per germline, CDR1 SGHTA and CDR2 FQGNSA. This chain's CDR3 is CASSIRRVRSIF.

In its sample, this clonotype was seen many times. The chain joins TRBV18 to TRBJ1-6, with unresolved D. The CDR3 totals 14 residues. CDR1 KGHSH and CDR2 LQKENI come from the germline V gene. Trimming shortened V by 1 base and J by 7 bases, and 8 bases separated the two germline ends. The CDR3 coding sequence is TGTGCCAGCTCACCACGGCAAGCGAATTCACCCCTCCACTTT. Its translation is CASSPRQANSPLHF.

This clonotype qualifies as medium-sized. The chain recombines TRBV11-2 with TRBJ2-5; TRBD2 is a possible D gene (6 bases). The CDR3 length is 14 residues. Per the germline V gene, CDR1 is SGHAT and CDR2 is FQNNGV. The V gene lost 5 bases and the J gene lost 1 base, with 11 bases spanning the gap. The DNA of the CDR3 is TGTGCCAGCAGCAGAGGGACTGCCCAAGAGACCCAGTACTTC. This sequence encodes CASSRGTAQETQYF.

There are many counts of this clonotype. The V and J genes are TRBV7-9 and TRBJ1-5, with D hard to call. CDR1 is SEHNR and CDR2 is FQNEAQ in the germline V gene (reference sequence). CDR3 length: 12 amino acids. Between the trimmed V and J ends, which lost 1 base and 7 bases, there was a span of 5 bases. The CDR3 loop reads CASSLGAQPQHF. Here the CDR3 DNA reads TGTGCCAGCAGCTTAGGAGCCCAGCCCCAGCATTTT. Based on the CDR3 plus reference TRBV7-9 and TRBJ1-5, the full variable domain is DTGVSQNPRHKITKRGQNVTFRCDPISEHNRLYWYRQTLGQGPEFLTYFQNEAQLEKSRLLSDRFSAERPKGSFSTLEIQRTEQGDSAMYLCASSLGAQPQHFGDGTRLSIL.

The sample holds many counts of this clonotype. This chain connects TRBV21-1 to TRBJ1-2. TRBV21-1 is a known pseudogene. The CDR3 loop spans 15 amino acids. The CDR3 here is CASSKVRGGPYGYTF. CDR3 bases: TGTGCCAGCAGCAAAGTAAGGGGTGGGCCCTATGGCTACACCTTC.

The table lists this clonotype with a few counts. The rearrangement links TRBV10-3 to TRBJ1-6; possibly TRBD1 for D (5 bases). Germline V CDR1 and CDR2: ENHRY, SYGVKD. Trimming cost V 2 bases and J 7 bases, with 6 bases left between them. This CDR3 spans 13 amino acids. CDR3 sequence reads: CAISEAGNSPLHF. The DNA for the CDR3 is TGTGCCATCAGTGAGGCAGGGAATTCACCCCTCCACTTT.

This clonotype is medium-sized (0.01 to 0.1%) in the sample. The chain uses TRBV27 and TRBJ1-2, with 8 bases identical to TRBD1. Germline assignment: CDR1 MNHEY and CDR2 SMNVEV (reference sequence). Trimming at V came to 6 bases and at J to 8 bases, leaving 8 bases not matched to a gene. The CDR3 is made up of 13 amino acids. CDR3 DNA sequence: TGTGCCAGCAGGGTAGCAGGGGGCGCGGGCTACACCTTC. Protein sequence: CASRVAGGAGYTF.

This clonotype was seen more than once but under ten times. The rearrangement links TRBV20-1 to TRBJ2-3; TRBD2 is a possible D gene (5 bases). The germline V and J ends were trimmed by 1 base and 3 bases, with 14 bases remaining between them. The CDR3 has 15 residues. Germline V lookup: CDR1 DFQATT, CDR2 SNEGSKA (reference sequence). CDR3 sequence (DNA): TGCAGTGCTAGAGTGGGGAAAAGCGGAACAGATACGCAGTATTTT. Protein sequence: CSARVGKSGTDTQYF.

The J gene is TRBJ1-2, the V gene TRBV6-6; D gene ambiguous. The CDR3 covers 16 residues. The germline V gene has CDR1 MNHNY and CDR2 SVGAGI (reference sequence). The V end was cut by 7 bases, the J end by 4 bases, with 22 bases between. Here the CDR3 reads CASTTKVGQEIYGYTF. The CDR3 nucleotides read TGTGCCAGCACCACAAAGGTCGGGCAGGAGATCTATGGCTACACCTTC.

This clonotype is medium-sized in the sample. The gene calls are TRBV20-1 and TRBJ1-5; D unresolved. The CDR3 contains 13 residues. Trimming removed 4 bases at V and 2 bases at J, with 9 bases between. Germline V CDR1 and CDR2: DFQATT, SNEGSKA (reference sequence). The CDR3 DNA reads TGCAGTGCTATTTTTGACGGCAATCAGCCCCAGCATTTT. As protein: CSAIFDGNQPQHF.

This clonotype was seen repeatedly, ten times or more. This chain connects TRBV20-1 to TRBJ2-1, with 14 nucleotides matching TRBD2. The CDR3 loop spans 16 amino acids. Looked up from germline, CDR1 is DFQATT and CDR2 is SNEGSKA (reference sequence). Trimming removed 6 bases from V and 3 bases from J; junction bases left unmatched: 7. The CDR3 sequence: CSARGTSGGLYNEQFF. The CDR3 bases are TGCAGTGCCCGTGGGACTAGCGGGGGCCTCTACAATGAGCAGTTCTTC.

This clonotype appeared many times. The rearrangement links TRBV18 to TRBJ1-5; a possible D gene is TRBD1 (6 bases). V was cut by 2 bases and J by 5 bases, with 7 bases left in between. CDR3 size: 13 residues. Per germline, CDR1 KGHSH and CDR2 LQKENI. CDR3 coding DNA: TGTGCCAGCTCACCAAACAGGGATCAGCCCCAGCATTTT. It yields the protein CASSPNRDQPQHF.

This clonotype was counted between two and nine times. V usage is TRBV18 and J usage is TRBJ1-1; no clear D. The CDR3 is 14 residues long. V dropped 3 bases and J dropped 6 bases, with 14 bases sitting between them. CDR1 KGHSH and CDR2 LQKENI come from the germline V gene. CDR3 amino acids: CASSPRTSSPEAFF. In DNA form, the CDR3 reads TGTGCCAGCTCACCGCGGACGAGTTCGCCTGAAGCTTTCTTT.

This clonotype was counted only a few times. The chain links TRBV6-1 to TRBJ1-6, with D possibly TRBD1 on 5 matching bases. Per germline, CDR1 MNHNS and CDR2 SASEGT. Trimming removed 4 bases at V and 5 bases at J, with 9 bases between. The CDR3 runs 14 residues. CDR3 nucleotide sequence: TGTGCCAGCAGTGCGGGGCCCAATAATTCACCCCTCCACTTT. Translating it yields CASSAGPNNSPLHF.